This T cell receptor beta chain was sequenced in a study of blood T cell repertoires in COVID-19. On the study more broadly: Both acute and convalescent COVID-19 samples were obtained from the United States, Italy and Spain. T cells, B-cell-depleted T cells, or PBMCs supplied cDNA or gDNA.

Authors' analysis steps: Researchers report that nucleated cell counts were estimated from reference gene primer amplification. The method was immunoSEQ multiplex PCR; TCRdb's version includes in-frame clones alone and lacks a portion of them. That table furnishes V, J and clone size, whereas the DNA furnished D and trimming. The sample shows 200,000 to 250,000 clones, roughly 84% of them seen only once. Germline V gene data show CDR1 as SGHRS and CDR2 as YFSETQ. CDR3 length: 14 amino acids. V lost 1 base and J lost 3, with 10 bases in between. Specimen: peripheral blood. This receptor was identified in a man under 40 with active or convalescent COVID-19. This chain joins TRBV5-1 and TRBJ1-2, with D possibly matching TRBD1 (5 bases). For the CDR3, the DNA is TGCGCCAGCAGCTTGTCAGGGCAGGACTATGGCTACACCTTC. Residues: CASSLSGQDYGYTF.